A selection of T cell receptor beta chains follows, all from one sample in a study of cytomegalovirus exposure and HLA in healthy donors. Only in-frame clones appear in the TCRdb table, and some are missing; sequencing was by immunoSEQ multiplex PCR. The repertoire holds about 120,000 clones, with roughly 80% as singletons. The specimen was PBMCs. These TCRs come from a man in his sixties in good health and CMV-seropositive. CDR3s include the opening cysteine and the closing phenylalanine or tryptophan. D genes are given only for firm matches. Expanded clones are given a class, and other clones once, few, many or no size at all.

d_call	clone_size	v_call	j_call	cdr3_nt	cdr3_aa
TRBD1	.	TRBV5-1	TRBJ2-5	TGCGCCAGCAGCCCAAGGACAGGGCCCCAAGAGACCCAGTACTTC	CASSPRTGPQETQYF
TRBD2	.	TRBV2	TRBJ2-5	TGTGCCAGCGAGCGGGGGGCTCGGGAGACCCAGTACTTC	CASERGARETQYF
.	.	TRBV30	TRBJ1-2	TGTGCCTGGACCCTCCTGGGGGGGGTACATGGCTACACCTTC	CAWTLLGGVHGYTF
.	.	TRBV10-3	TRBJ2-3	TGTGCCATCAGTGAGGGACTTATAGATACGCAGTATTTT	CAISEGLIDTQYF
.	.	TRBV28	TRBJ2-7	TGTGCCAGCAGTTTCAGGTTTACGGGCAGGGCCGGATACGAGCAGTGCTTC	CASSFRFTGRAGYEQCF
.	.	TRBV7-3	TRBJ1-1	TGTGCCAGCAGCCAGGAAATGAACACTGAAGCTTTCTTT	CASSQEMNTEAFF
.	.	TRBV27	TRBJ1-4	TGTGCCAGCAGTTTAAGGGGTGGAGAAAAACTGTTTTTT	CASSLRGGEKLFF
.	.	TRBV4-1	TRBJ1-5	TGCGCCAGCAGCCAAGCCAACAGGATCAATCAGCCCCAGCATTTT	CASSQANRINQPQHF
.	.	TRBV19	TRBJ2-1	TGTGCCAGTAGTCGATCTACCACCGGCAATGAGCAGTTCTTC	CASSRSTTGNEQFF
.	.	TRBV1	TRBJ2-3	TGCACCAGCAGCCACGCTGGGGGTCTAGCGGGACGAGATACGCAGTATTTT	CTSSHAGGLAGRDTQYF
TRBD1	.	TRBV5-4	TRBJ2-2	TGTGCCAGCAGCTCCCCCGGGACAGGGAACACCGGGGAGCTGTTTTTT	CASSSPGTGNTGELFF
TRBD1	.	TRBV4-2	TRBJ2-3	TGTGCCAGCAGCCAAGATAGGACAGGGACCACAGATACGCAGTATTTT	CASSQDRTGTTDTQYF
TRBD1	.	TRBV4-1	TRBJ1-5	TGCGCCAGCAGCCCGAGGGGAGACAGGGACCAGCCCCAGCATTTT	CASSPRGDRDQPQHF
.	.	TRBV6-5	TRBJ2-1	TGTGCCAGCAGTTACTCGGGCAGGGGAACCTACAATGAGCAGTTCTTC	CASSYSGRGTYNEQFF
.	.	TRBV25-1	TRBJ2-7	TGTGCCAGCAGTGGCGGGGACGAGCAGTACTTC	CASSGGDEQYF
.	.	TRBV7-8	TRBJ1-5	TGTGCCAGCAGCTTAGGACAGGCATATCAGCCCCAGCATTTT	CASSLGQAYQPQHF
.	.	TRBV19	TRBJ1-2	TGTGCCAGTAGTCCCGAGTGGGGCAGGACCTTTAACTATGGCTACACCTTC	CASSPEWGRTFNYGYTF
.	once	TRBV19	TRBJ1-3	TGTGCCAGTAGTATAAACGGAGACTCTGGAAACACCATATATTTT	CASSINGDSGNTIYF
TRBD1	.	TRBV16	TRBJ1-1	TGTGCCAGCAGCCCTCAACAGGGGGCTGGCACTGAAGCTTTCTTT	CASSPQQGAGTEAFF
TRBD1	few	TRBV6-4	TRBJ1-2	TGTGCCAGCGGGCGACAGGGACGTGGCTACACCTTC	CASGRQGRGYTF
.	.	TRBV2	TRBJ1-1	TGTGCCAGCAGTCAAGGGATGCAGGGTGAAGCTTTCTTT	CASSQGMQGEAFF
.	.	TRBV21-1	TRBJ2-7	TGTGCCAGCAGCCCCCCCGCGGGACCTCCCTACGAGCAGTACTTC	CASSPPAGPPYEQYF
TRBD1	.	TRBV7-9	TRBJ2-7	TGTGCCAGCAGCTTAGGACAGGGGTTCGTCGAGCAGTACTTC	CASSLGQGFVEQYF
.	few	TRBV5-4	TRBJ2-4	TGTGCCAGCAGCTTCAGGGCGGCAAACATTCAGTACTTC	CASSFRAANIQYF
.	few	TRBV28	TRBJ2-3	TGTGCCAGCAGTTTAGTTATGTCAGATACGCAGTATTTT	CASSLVMSDTQYF
TRBD1	.	TRBV29-1	TRBJ1-2	TGCAGCGTAGACAGGGAGGACTATGGCTACACCTTC	CSVDREDYGYTF
TRBD2	.	TRBV5-1	TRBJ2-5	TGCGCCAGCAGCACAATTCCTAGCGGAGGGGCGGAGACCCAGTACTTC	CASSTIPSGGAETQYF
.	.	TRBV4-1	TRBJ1-3	TGCGCCAGCAGCCAAGATCAGGGACTCTCTGGAAACACCATATATTTT	CASSQDQGLSGNTIYF
.	.	TRBV5-6	TRBJ1-2	TGTGCCAGCAGCCCGGGGGTCAGAGGCTACACCTTC	CASSPGVRGYTF
.	once	TRBV5-6	TRBJ2-2	TGTGCCAGCAGCTTGGTGTCCGGGAGCGGCACCGGGGAGCTGTTTTTT	CASSLVSGSGTGELFF
.	.	TRBV5-1	TRBJ1-1	TGCGCCAGCAGCTTGACTTTACCCGCAGGTGAAGCTTTCTTT	CASSLTLPAGEAFF
TRBD2	.	TRBV7-2	TRBJ2-3	TGTGCCAGCAGCTCCGGGGGCGGGAGGAGGGTAGATACGCAGTATTTT	CASSSGGGRRVDTQYF
.	few	TRBV10-1	TRBJ2-7	TGCGCCAGCAGTGATCGCAAGGGGCTCACCTCCTACGAGCAGTACTTC	CASSDRKGLTSYEQYF
.	once	TRBV6-6	TRBJ1-1	TGTGCCAGCGCTAAGCGGGGTTTGGGCACTGAAGCTTTCTTT	CASAKRGLGTEAFF
.	few	TRBV5-3	TRBJ1-1	TGTGCCAGAAGCTGGGGCGGTGGTACTGAAGCTTTCTTT	CARSWGGGTEAFF
TRBD1	.	TRBV6-6	TRBJ1-2	TGTACCAGCAGCGCCGCGGGACAGGGGAACTATGGCTACACCTTC	CTSSAAGQGNYGYTF
TRBD1	.	TRBV4-1	TRBJ1-5	TGCGCCAGCAGCCAGGGGGGAACAGGGGAAGGTCAGCCCCAGCATTTT	CASSQGGTGEGQPQHF
TRBD1	.	TRBV19	TRBJ1-5	TGTGCCAGCGATCGGGGGACAGGGGGCTTGAGGAGCAATCAGCCCCAGCATTTT	CASDRGTGGLRSNQPQHF
.	many	TRBV21-1	TRBJ1-2	TGTGCCAGCAGCAAACCGCGGACTCGGGGGTACTATGGCTACACCTTC	CASSKPRTRGYYGYTF
TRBD2	.	TRBV6-5	TRBJ2-3	TGTGCCAGCAGTTACGTAGGGACTAGGGGTACGCAGTATTTT	CASSYVGTRGTQYF
.	once	TRBV30	TRBJ2-5	TGTGCCTGGAGTGTACACGAGACCCAGTACTTC	CAWSVHETQYF